A selection of T cell receptor beta chains follows, all from one sample in a study of cytomegalovirus exposure and HLA in healthy donors. Data came from immunoSEQ multiplex PCR; TCRdb stores just in-frame clones and leaves some out. The sample data list more than 45,000 clones. Source material: PBMCs. These receptors were taken from a male donor in good health and CMV-seronegative. Each CDR3 is given with its conserved first and last residue. The order of the fields is J gene, V gene, CDR3 protein.

>TRBJ2-5|TRBV29-1
CSARGRQKETQYF
>TRBJ1-2|TRBV7-8
CASSLGGDGYTF
>TRBJ2-7|TRBV18
CASYNSAGSGTYEQYF
>TRBJ1-5|TRBV30
CAWSVPRSGQPQHF
>TRBJ1-2|TRBV6-5
CASRPQGASYGYTF
>TRBJ1-5|TRBV6-1
CASIRDRGNQPQHF
>TRBJ1-2|TRBV27
CASRRIGQGASGYTF
>TRBJ2-2|TRBV7-2
CASSLAGAPLPGELFF
>TRBJ1-1|TRBV5-1
CASSLGGGNTEAFF
>TRBJ1-2|TRBV7-2
CASSPTGGRANYGYTF
>TRBJ2-3|TRBV5-1
CASSPGLALDTQYF
>TRBJ2-7|TRBV6-5
CASSGPGTGNYEQYF
>TRBJ2-1|TRBV4-1
CASSQVGTGVFEQFF
>TRBJ1-1|TRBV4-1
CASSPFDRVNTEAFF
>TRBJ2-7|TRBV2
CASSVTGSYEQYF
>TRBJ2-2|TRBV6-4
CASSDRENTGELFF
>TRBJ2-7|TRBV18
CASQRTVSHYEQYF
>TRBJ1-1|TRBV4-1
CASSRGDRDGSFF
>TRBJ1-2|TRBV6-5
CASSYSVGTGGYGYTF
>TRBJ2-7|TRBV27
CASSLSDSAYEQYF
>TRBJ1-2|TRBV14
CASSQDRGSGYTF
>TRBJ1-1|TRBV6-5
CASRRDSMNTEAFF
>TRBJ2-1|TRBV7-9
CASSPITGFVEQFF
>TRBJ1-1|TRBV6-5
CASSYEAGYTEAFF
>TRBJ2-3|TRBV9
CASSVGWRGGQDTQYF
>TRBJ1-1|TRBV2
CAIRLGQITEAFF
>TRBJ2-7|TRBV30
CAWSDNEQYF
>TRBJ2-7|TRBV7-9
CASSLPRTGSYEQYF
>TRBJ1-5|TRBV10-1
CASSLGSDQPQHF